The present entry profiles one T cell receptor (beta chain) with its context. Its specificity is unknown. Germline V CDR1 and CDR2: MDHEN, SYDVKM. Trimming cost V 5 bases and J 2 bases; bases outside gene matches: 11. The CDR3 loop spans 18 amino acids. This sample was included in a study of shared clonotypes between healthy human individuals. Points from the study as a whole: The genetic and exposure-history diversity represented was limited by few donors.

Deep-level settings were used for running the assay. Assay used: immunoSEQ multiplex PCR; TCRdb lists only in-frame clones, some missing. The sample shows 2 million to 2.5 million clones, 92% of them seen only once. The receptor's source is a man aged 18 to 35 in good health. Some clones in this sample may be carry-over from other donors' samples. The source material was naive CD4+ T cells from PBMCs. Sample subset: CD45RA+ positively selected. The chain links TRBV28 to TRBJ2-1; 11 bases agree with TRBD2. The CDR3: CASSRLAGRGVAYNEQFF. The CDR3 DNA follows: TGTGCCAGCAGTCGACTAGCGGGAAGAGGGGTAGCCTACAATGAGCAGTTCTTC.